This T cell receptor beta chain appears in the sequencing data of a study of blood T cells in healthy people across ages. The second PCR ran about 6 to 12 cycles with a sample-barcoded 5' primer and J-beta primers. TCRdb recomputed calls from the 5' RACE reads with MiXCR, one row per CDR3 protein. The sample includes approximately 800,000 distinct CDR3 sequences, roughly 40% of them seen just once. CDR1 and CDR2 from the germline V gene are LGHDT and YNNKEL (reference sequence). The CDR3 is 14 amino acids. With 3 bases removed from V and 5 bases from J, the gap between germline ends came to 11 bases.

The clonotype comes from a man between 18 and 35 years old in good health. The sequencing sample was made of blood. The rearrangement joins TRBV3-1 to TRBJ1-5, with no clear D. The CDR3: CASSQLPRDQPQHF. In DNA, the CDR3 is TGTGCCAGCAGCCAGTTGCCCCGGGATCAGCCCCAGCATTTT.